This T cell receptor beta chain was obtained from a study of T cells in localized non-small cell lung cancer. Notes on the study in general: Adjacent uninvolved lung had the highest clonality, suggesting focused antigen responses. Sequence data derive from only one tumor region, so heterogeneity remains possible.

Concerning this clone itself: Its matching antigen is unknown.

The length of the CDR3 is 13 residues. V was shortened by 3 bases and J by 3 bases, with 8 bases between the two germline ends. Germline V gene sequence: CDR1 MDHEN, CDR2 SYDVKM. Only in-frame clones appear in the TCRdb table, and some are missing; sequencing was by immunoSEQ multiplex PCR. This sample carries 55,000 or so clones, less than 85% of them seen once, and the ten largest clones take roughly 4%. J is TRBJ1-1 and V is TRBV28; D ambiguous. This receptor was taken from a woman aged 40-69 years with stage II lung adenocarcinoma. The specimen comprised PBMCs, sampled before any cancer treatment. In DNA, the CDR3 is TGTGCCAGCAGTTTGCCCATGGACACTGAAGCTTTCTTT. It translates to CASSLPMDTEAFF.